This record looks at one T cell receptor beta chain sequence and its context. V trimming: 2 bases; J trimming: 9 bases; junction bases outside the gene matches: 8. CDR1 is MNHNY, CDR2 SVGAGI, per germline (reference sequence). The CDR3 runs 15 residues. Method: immunoSEQ multiplex PCR; TCRdb's copy keeps in-frame clones and lacks some. In the table there are fewer than 1.6 million clones, approximately 98.5% of which are singletons. These data originate in a study of shared clonotypes between healthy human individuals. This clonotype was obtained from a man in his thirties or forties in good health. J is TRBJ2-2 and V is TRBV6-6, with TRBD2 matching 8 bases. The specimen was naive CD4+ T cells sorted from blood. Indicated subset: CD45RA+ positively selected. The CDR3 DNA reads as TGTGCCAGCAGTTACGCCGGGACTAGTAACCGGGAGCTGTTTTTT. This translates into CASSYAGTSNRELFF.